This record covers a single T cell receptor beta chain. CDR1 is MNHNS, CDR2 SASEGT, per germline. The length of the CDR3 is 17 residues. Trimming removed 2 bases from V and 1 base from J, with 16 bases in between. This sample stems from a study of cytomegalovirus exposure and HLA in healthy donors. Study-wide background: Approximately 190 million T cells yielded roughly 100 million unique TCR beta sequences, as an earlier analysis found.

The PCR made use of 60 Vbeta and 13 Jbeta primers. Measured with immunoSEQ multiplex PCR; TCRdb has only the in-frame clones, and not every one. The sample contains 150,000 or so clones, 65% to 85% of which appear only once. The J gene is TRBJ2-3, the V gene TRBV6-1, with D tentatively TRBD2 (5 bases). The sequence was obtained from a man aged 18-30 years in good health and CMV-seronegative. The sample taken for sequencing was PBMCs. The CDR3 DNA is TGTGCCAGCAGTGAAATCCGGGGTTACGTGGGCACAGATACGCAGTATTTT. Translation: CASSEIRGYVGTDTQYF.